A single sample is the source of the 27 T cell receptor beta chains below, sequenced in a study of cytotoxic CD8 clonotypes in ibrutinib-treated CLL. TCRdb's copy holds only in-frame clones and misses some; the assay was immunoSEQ multiplex PCR. The sample shows 110,000 or so clones, 58% of them seen only once. The sample consisted of PBMCs, taken after 24 months of ibrutinib treatment. These receptors originate from a human donor with chronic lymphocytic leukemia.

This rearrangement joins TRBV7-9 to TRBJ2-3, with D perhaps matching TRBD1 or TRBD2 (6 bases each). This CDR3 has 15 amino acids. Per germline, CDR1 SEHNR and CDR2 FQNEAQ (reference sequence). Trimming took off 8 bases at V and 0 bases at J, with 15 bases between the two ends. In DNA form, the CDR3 reads TGTGCCAGCTTCTCGCCGGGGGCGAGCACAGATACGCAGTATTTT. Its protein product is CASFSPGASTDTQYF.

This clone came up a few times. V gene TRBV4-2 combines with J gene TRBJ2-6; D unclear. Germline CDR1 LGHNA, CDR2 YNFKEQ. V dropped 1 base and J dropped 4 bases, with 11 bases sitting between them. CDR3 length equals 16 residues. The CDR3 spells CASSQVTAGGANVLTF. CDR3 nucleotide sequence: TGTGCCAGCAGCCAAGTTACGGCTGGAGGGGCCAACGTCCTGACTTTC.

This clone occurred a few times. The chain recombines TRBV4-1 with TRBJ1-2; 9 bases map to TRBD1. This CDR3 has 16 amino acids. Trimming at V came to 0 bases and at J to 4 bases, leaving 6 bases not matched to a gene. The germline V gene encodes CDR1 MGHRA and CDR2 YSYEKL. Here the CDR3 DNA reads TGCGCCAGCAGCCAAGAGAAGGGACAGGGCTTCTATGGCTACACCTTC. It specifies CASSQEKGQGFYGYTF.

The chain couples TRBV2 to TRBJ2-4; weak D call: TRBD1 (5 bases). V lost 3 bases, J lost 2 bases, and 11 bases lay in between. The germline V gene has CDR1 SNHLY and CDR2 FYNNEI. CDR3 length equals 15 residues. The CDR3 is CASSDLGLTKNIQYF. As DNA, the CDR3 is TGTGCCAGCAGTGATTTGGGGCTTACCAAAAACATTCAGTACTTC.

This clone was detected many times. V usage is TRBV2 and J usage is TRBJ1-6, with D unresolved. Germline V lookup: CDR1 SNHLY, CDR2 FYNNEI. V lost 6 bases and J lost 0, with 12 bases in between. The CDR3 has 16 amino acids. The CDR3 bases are TGTGCCAGCAGGCAGGATATAAGCTCCTATAATTCACCCCTCCACTTT. As protein: CASRQDISSYNSPLHF.

The chain employs TRBV5-1 and TRBJ2-3, with TRBD2 as a possible D gene (6 bases). From germline, CDR1 is SGHRS and CDR2 YFSETQ. Trimming took off 7 bases at V and 8 bases at J, with 23 bases between the two ends. The length of the CDR3 is 15 residues. CDR3 sequence reads: CASSPGTPTFGTQYF. For the CDR3, the DNA is TGCGCCAGCTCTCCAGGGACTCCCACATTCGGTACGCAGTATTTT.

This rearrangement joins TRBV5-6 to TRBJ1-1, with a weak D call TRBD1 (5 bases). The V and J ends lost 1 base and 5 bases respectively, with 12 bases between them. This CDR3 is 14 amino acids long. Germline-derived CDR1 and CDR2 are SGHDT and YYEEEE. The CDR3 DNA follows: TGTGCCAGCAGCTTGAGTTCGGGGGTTACTGAAGCTTTCTTT. The encoded protein is CASSLSSGVTEAFF.

The chain joins TRBV5-1 to TRBJ1-4, with a weak D call TRBD1 (5 bases). Germline-derived CDR1 and CDR2 are SGHRS and YFSETQ. The CDR3 length is 13 residues. The V and J ends lost 7 bases and 0 bases respectively, with 7 bases between them. CDR3 nucleotide sequence: TGCGCCAGCCGGGGCTCAACTAATGAAAAACTGTTTTTT. It is translated as CASRGSTNEKLFF.

This clone was counted a single time. This chain connects TRBV7-2 to TRBJ2-5, with a possible D match to TRBD1 (5 bases). This CDR3 is built from 15 residues. Germline V gene sequence: CDR1 SGHTA, CDR2 FQGNSA. Deletions cut 0 bases from V and 5 bases from J, with 13 bases between. CDR3 nucleotides: TGTGCCAGCAGCTTAGCCGTGCAGGGTGGTGAGACCCAGTACTTC. Translated: CASSLAVQGGETQYF.

The gene calls are TRBV5-4 and TRBJ2-6, with D possibly TRBD2 on 5 matching bases. The V end lost 4 bases, the J end lost 0 bases, and 17 bases lay between the germline ends. Looked up from germline, CDR1 is SGHNT and CDR2 is YYREEE (reference sequence). The CDR3 totals 18 residues. The DNA for the CDR3 is TGTGCCAGCAGCAGCCTATACGGGGTAACCTCTGGGGCCAACGTCCTGACTTTC. Encoded protein: CASSSLYGVTSGANVLTF.

This clone was found a few times. The genes are TRBV29-1 and TRBJ1-5; D might be TRBD1 (6 bases). Between the trimmed V and J ends, which lost 6 bases and 3 bases, there was a span of 12 bases. Germline CDR1 is SQVTM and CDR2 is ANQGSEA. The CDR3 extends over 13 amino acids. DNA of the CDR3: TGCAGCGTCTCTACAGGGCACAATCAGCCCCAGCATTTT. Its translation: CSVSTGHNQPQHF.

Comments on this clone: One junction end does not reproduce the germline sequence, and a read error may be involved. The CDR3 protein is CASSQDYLNEQFF. The CDR3 DNA reads as TGCGCCAGCAGCCAAGATTATCTCAATGAGCAGTTCTTC. The chain carries TRBV5-4 and TRBJ2-1; D gene unclear. The CDR3 totals 13 residues. Germline V gene sequence: CDR1 SGHNT, CDR2 YYREEE (reference sequence).

The chain recombines TRBV11-3 with TRBJ2-3; no clear D. The CDR3 length is 14 residues. From germline, CDR1 is SGHNT and CDR2 YENEEA. The V gene lost 2 bases and the J gene lost 2 bases, with 8 bases spanning the gap. The CDR3 DNA sequence: TGTGCCAGCAGCTTAAACAGCCCCACAGATACGCAGTATTTT. It specifies CASSLNSPTDTQYF.

Worth noting for this clone: A much larger clone is a single base away; this may be a read error. The chain links TRBV19 to TRBJ1-1, with a possible D match to TRBD1 (5 bases). The V and J ends lost 9 bases and 0 bases respectively, with 17 bases between them. CDR3 length: 15 residues. Germline CDR1 and CDR2: LNHDA and SQIVND (reference sequence). CDR3 loop: CASSWEKGLNTEAFF. The CDR3 nucleotides are TGTGCCAGCAGCTGGGAGAAGGGACTGAACACTGAAGCTTTCTTT.

The chain employs TRBV2 and TRBJ1-1; D is undetermined. Trimming left V 3 bases short and J 8 bases short, with 7 bases between. The germline CDR1 and CDR2 sequences are SNHLY and FYNNEI. The CDR3 loop spans 11 amino acids. The CDR3 spells CASSEALEAFF. The CDR3 nucleotides read TGTGCCAGCAGTGAGGCGTTAGAAGCTTTCTTT.

The rearrangement uses TRBV11-3 and TRBJ2-3; D is unresolved. CDR3 length: 13 amino acids. Trimming cost V 4 bases and J 5 bases, with 10 bases left between them. Germline V gene lookup returns CDR1 SGHNT and CDR2 YENEEA. CDR3 region: CASSSSSKDTQYF. As DNA, the CDR3 is TGTGCCAGCAGCTCCAGCAGTAAAGATACGCAGTATTTT. Full variable domain (remainder filled in from reference TRBV11-3 and TRBJ2-3): EAGVVQSPRYKIIEKKQPVAFWCNPISGHNTLYWYLQNLGQGPELLIRYENEEAVDDSQLPKDRFSAERLKGVDSTLKIQPAELGDSAVYLCASSSSSKDTQYFGPGTRLTVL.

The J gene is TRBJ2-3, the V gene TRBV9, with a tentative D call TRBD2 (6 bases). Trimming removed 0 bases from V and 4 bases from J, with 12 bases in between. This CDR3 has 15 amino acids. The V gene's germline CDR1 is SGDLS and CDR2 YYNGEE. The CDR3: CASSVAGTASDTQYF. DNA for the CDR3: TGTGCCAGCAGCGTAGCGGGGACTGCTTCAGATACGCAGTATTTT. Drawing the rest from reference TRBV9 and TRBJ2-3, the complete variable domain is DSGVTQTPKHLITATGQRVTLRCSPRSGDLSVYWYQQSLDQGLQFLIQYYNGEERAKGNILERFSAQQFPDLHSELNLSSLELGDSALYFCASSVAGTASDTQYFGPGTRLTVL.

The rearrangement joins TRBV18 to TRBJ2-3; TRBD2 might be the D (5 bases). CDR1 and CDR2 (germline): KGHSH, LQKENI. The V and J ends lost 2 bases and 4 bases respectively, with 10 bases between them. The CDR3 runs 14 residues. This CDR3 is CASSPFGGSDTQYF. DNA of the CDR3: TGTGCCAGCTCACCATTCGGAGGATCAGATACGCAGTATTTT.

The chain recombines TRBV5-6 with TRBJ1-3; no firm D call. The CDR3 runs to 14 residues. Germline CDR1 and CDR2: SGHDT and YYEEEE. V lost 1 base, J lost 3 bases, and 8 bases lay in between. In nucleotides, the CDR3 is TGTGCCAGCAGCTTGTTGGCGGGTGGAAACACCATATATTTT. It codes for CASSLLAGGNTIYF.

The chain has TRBV15 and TRBJ2-5; 8 positions agree with TRBD2. The trim removed 1 base at V and 1 base at J, leaving 2 bases unmatched. Germline V gene sequence: CDR1 LNHNV, CDR2 YYDKDF (reference sequence). This CDR3 is 15 amino acids long. For the CDR3, the DNA is TGTGCCACCAGCAGAGTTCTAGCGGGCCAAGAGACCCAGTACTTC. The encoded protein is CATSRVLAGQETQYF.

The chain is built from TRBV12-1 and TRBJ1-3; the D call TRBD1 from the table was never checked on the DNA. TRBV12-1 counts as a pseudogene. There are 18 residues in the CDR3. In nucleotides, the CDR3 is TGTGCCAGCAGCCAGGACAGGGCGAGGGTTCACTCTGGAAACACCATATATTTT. Protein: CASSQDRARVHSGNTIYF.

This clone was observed a few times. V gene TRBV5-1 combines with J gene TRBJ2-1, with D uncertain. CDR1 SGHRS and CDR2 YFSETQ come from the germline V gene. V was cut by 7 bases and J by 2 bases, with 4 bases left in between. This CDR3 region has 11 residues. In DNA form, the CDR3 reads TGCGCCAGCCGCCCCTACAATGAGCAGTTCTTC. This codes for CASRPYNEQFF.

This clone occurred a few times. CDR3 sequence (DNA): TGTGCCAGCAGCCTGGGACTGGGCCAAGAGACCCAGTACTTC. It encodes CASSLGLGQETQYF. The chain uses TRBV2 and TRBJ2-5; D might be TRBD2 (6 bases). V lost 6 bases to trimming and J lost 1 base, with 12 bases between them. This CDR3 has 14 residues. The germline V gene encodes CDR1 SNHLY and CDR2 FYNNEI. The full variable domain, completed using reference TRBV2 and TRBJ2-5, is EPEVTQTPSHQVTQMGQEVILRCVPISNHLYFYWYRQILGQKVEFLVSFYNNEISEKSEIFDDQFSVERPDGSNFTLKIRSTKLEDSAMYFCASSLGLGQETQYFGPGTRLLVL.

The V and J genes are TRBV11-3 and TRBJ1-3; TRBD1 might be the D (5 bases). Trimming removed 0 bases at V and 0 bases at J, with 12 bases between. CDR3 length: 17 amino acids. CDR1 is SGHNT and CDR2 is YENEEA in the germline V gene. The CDR3 DNA sequence: TGTGCCAGCAGCTTAGATTTCAGGGTCTTCTCTGGAAACACCATATATTTT. It encodes CASSLDFRVFSGNTIYF.

This chain joins TRBV7-2 and TRBJ2-1; D remains ambiguous. Trimming left V 3 bases short and J 2 bases short, with 11 bases between. This CDR3 spans 15 amino acids. Germline CDR1 reads SGHTA; CDR2 reads FQGNSA. The CDR3 loop is CASSLRASTYNEQFF. DNA of the CDR3: TGTGCCAGCAGCTTGAGAGCGTCCACCTACAATGAGCAGTTCTTC.

This chain uses TRBV25-1 with TRBJ1-6; no firm D call. This CDR3 spans 15 amino acids. Trimming cost V 4 bases and J 0 bases, with 7 bases left between them. From germline, CDR1 is MGHDK and CDR2 SYGVNS. The CDR3 DNA follows: TGTGCCAGCAGTGGCTATAGCTCCTATAATTCACCCCTCCACTTT. Its translation is CASSGYSSYNSPLHF.

The rearrangement uses TRBV9 and TRBJ1-4; D remains unclear. The CDR3 has 15 residues. In germline, CDR1 is SGDLS, CDR2 YYNGEE. V was trimmed by 1 base and J by 0 bases, leaving 7 bases between them. The CDR3 sequence is CASSVRGTTNEKLFF. The CDR3 region has the DNA TGTGCCAGCAGCGTAAGAGGGACAACTAATGAAAAACTGTTTTTT.